The present TCR beta chain was sequenced within a study of blood T cells in healthy people across ages. Study-wide results and limits: In long-lived donors, naive CD4+ cell counts and diversity exceeded those of aged donors.

V lost 2 bases and J 6 bases, leaving 15 bases between the germline ends. This CDR3 contains 14 residues. The germline V gene encodes CDR1 DFQATT and CDR2 SNEGSKA (reference sequence). The second PCR ran 7 to 11 cycles with a sample-barcoded 5' primer and J-beta primers. Each cDNA molecule was tagged by a template-switch adaptor that had 12 random nucleotides. TCRdb called the 5' RACE reads again in MiXCR, with one record for every CDR3 protein. The sample has 1,300,000 or so distinct CDR3 sequences, 45% to 70% seen once. In the case of this clonotype: Its antigen is undetermined.

Sequencing was carried out using blood. This TCR came from a man younger than 35 in good health. This chain links TRBV20-1 with TRBJ2-3; D gene uncertain. The CDR3 region has the DNA TGCAGTGCTAGACTCTTTACTCCCCTGGATACGCAGTATTTT. This codes for CSARLFTPLDTQYF.